Listed below are T cell receptor beta chains from one sample, sequenced in a study of molecular identifiers for immune sequencing clone quantification. TCRdb analysed the PCR reads with MiXCR anew, one entry per CDR3 protein. The table has under 650,000 distinct CDR3 sequences, just under 20% seen once; the top ten hold roughly 0.9%. Sequencing used naive CD8+ T cells from blood, with Jurkat cell RNA spiked in. These receptor sequences come from a human donor in good health. Some libraries in this study had Jurkat cell RNA spiked in. Each CDR3 is given with its conserved first and last residue. The order of the fields is D gene, clone size, V gene, J gene, CDR3 DNA, CDR3 protein. The D gene is left open where the match is weak. Size is omitted from some rows. Given values are once, few, many or a class for expanded clones.

>TRBD1|-|TRBV6-2/TRBV6-3|TRBJ1-1
TGTGCCAGCATTGACAGGGTGAACACTGAAGCTTTCTTT
CASIDRVNTEAFF
>TRBD2|many|TRBV28|TRBJ2-5
TGTGCCAGCAGTCCCGGACTAGCGGGAGGGATCTCCGAGACCCAGTACTTC
CASSPGLAGGISETQYF
>TRBD1|many|TRBV6-6|TRBJ1-6
TGTGCCAGCAGTTATTCGGGACAGGATAATTCACCCCTCCACTTT
CASSYSGQDNSPLHF
>TRBD2|many|TRBV4-1|TRBJ2-5
TGCGCCAGCAGCCAAGATTGGGCTAGCGGGGGACAAGAGACCCAGTACTTC
CASSQDWASGGQETQYF
>-|many|TRBV5-5|TRBJ1-5
TGTGCCAGCAGCTTCCTCGACGGCTGGAGCAATCAGCCCCAGCATTTT
CASSFLDGWSNQPQHF
>TRBD2|many|TRBV27|TRBJ2-7
TGTGCCAGCAGTGTTCTGGGAGTAGCGGGAGCCTACGAGCAGTACTTC
CASSVLGVAGAYEQYF
>-|few|TRBV4-3|TRBJ2-7
TGCGCCAGCAGCCATAGCGTGGGGTCCTCCTACGAGCAGTACTTC
CASSHSVGSSYEQYF
>TRBD2|few|TRBV20-1|TRBJ2-7
TGCAGTGCTAGAGATTGGTCGGGACTAGCGGGAGCTACCTCCTACGAGCAGTACTTC
CSARDWSGLAGATSYEQYF
>-|few|TRBV7-9|TRBJ2-7
TGTGCCAGCAGCCATACAGGGTCGGCTCCCCACGAGCAGTACTTC
CASSHTGSAPHEQYF
>TRBD1|many|TRBV9|TRBJ2-7
TGTGCCAGCAGCGTAGAGGGGACAGCTTCCTACGAGCAGTACTTC
CASSVEGTASYEQYF
>-|many|TRBV30|TRBJ2-7
TGTGCCGTGCCCTCGGAGCAGTACTTC
CAVPSEQYF
>-|-|TRBV7-9|TRBJ1-1
TGTGCCAGCAGCCTACAGAACATGAACACTGAAGCTTTCTTT
CASSLQNMNTEAFF
>-|many|TRBV28|TRBJ2-3
TGTGCCAGCAGCACAAAACATGATATTCCGGGGGATACGCAGTATTTT
CASSTKHDIPGDTQYF
>TRBD1|many|TRBV7-6|TRBJ2-3
TGTGCCAGCAGCTTAGTCGACGCGACAGGGGGCACAGATACGCAGTATTTT
CASSLVDATGGTDTQYF
>-|many|TRBV4-1|TRBJ2-5
TGCGCCAGCAGCCAGTACTTACAGGGTTGGGGGGAGACCCAGTACTTC
CASSQYLQGWGETQYF
>-|many|TRBV12-3/TRBV12-4|TRBJ1-1
TGTGCCAGCATCGACCTGGTTGGAGACACTGAAGCTTTCTTT
CASIDLVGDTEAFF
>-|-|TRBV20-1|TRBJ2-3
TGCAGTGCTAGCGGGGGTTTTAGCACAGATACGCAGTATTTT
CSASGGFSTDTQYF
>TRBD2|many|TRBV9|TRBJ2-5
TGTGCCAGCAGCGATCCCTCCCGGACTAGCGATCAAGGGACCCAGTACTTC
CASSDPSRTSDQGTQYF
>-|few|TRBV14|TRBJ2-7
TGTACCAGCAGAGGGACAAACTCCTACGAGCAGTACTTC
CTSRGTNSYEQYF
>TRBD1|many|TRBV5-1|TRBJ1-1
TGCGCCAGCAGATCCGGGACAGACATGAACACTGAAGCTTTCTTT
CASRSGTDMNTEAFF
>TRBD1|many|TRBV6-5|TRBJ2-7
TGTGCCAGCAGTTACGAGCCGGACAGGGAGGCCTACGAGCAGTACTTC
CASSYEPDREAYEQYF
>-|-|TRBV18|TRBJ1-1
TGTGCCAGCTCACCCCCAGGCGGGGGCGGTCTGGGTTCCACTGAAGCTTTCTTT
CASSPPGGGGLGSTEAFF
>-|many|TRBV7-9|TRBJ2-5
TGTGCCAGCAGCCCCGCCGACCGAGGGGAGACCCAGTACTTC
CASSPADRGETQYF
>-|-|TRBV4-1|TRBJ1-1
TGCGCCAGCGCACGACAGGAGAACACTGAAGCTTTCTTT
CASARQENTEAFF
>-|many|TRBV9|TRBJ2-7
TGTGCCAGCAGCTCCACCGGGACGGACCTATCCGAGCAGTACTTC
CASSSTGTDLSEQYF
>TRBD1|few|TRBV27|TRBJ1-4
TGTGCCAGCAGTTTTAACGGACAGGGTTCGGCTAATGAAAAACTGTTTTTT
CASSFNGQGSANEKLFF